These T cell receptor beta chains were read from a single sample in a study of blood T cell repertoires in COVID-19. TCRdb keeps only in-frame clones here, not all; method: immunoSEQ multiplex PCR. The sample includes about 52,000 clones, just over 85% of them seen just once. Sample: peripheral blood. These receptors were collected from a man between 65 and 85 years old with acute or convalescent COVID-19. The CDR3 runs from the conserved cysteine through the conserved F or W. A D gene is named only where the DNA matches it firmly. Clone size is stated in some rows and not others, as once, few, many or a class when expanded.

v_gene	d_gene	abundance	j_gene	CDR3aa	CDR3nt
TRBV5-1	NA	NA	TRBJ1-1	CASSYQGLGLTEAFF	TGCGCCAGCAGCTATCAGGGGCTAGGTCTTACTGAAGCTTTCTTT
TRBV5-4	TRBD2	NA	TRBJ2-3	CASSFKTSGGAGTQYF	TGTGCCAGCAGCTTTAAGACTAGCGGGGGGGCTGGCACGCAGTATTTT
TRBV10-3	NA	NA	TRBJ1-2	CAISERQNYGYTF	TGTGCCATCAGTGAGCGTCAGAACTATGGCTACACCTTC
TRBV6-4	TRBD2	NA	TRBJ2-2	CASSDRTRNTGELFF	TGTGCCAGCAGTGACAGGACTAGGAACACCGGGGAGCTGTTTTTT
TRBV20-1	NA	NA	TRBJ1-5	CSASRDTNQPQHF	TGCAGTGCTAGTAGGGACACAAATCAGCCCCAGCATTTT
TRBV6-5	NA	NA	TRBJ2-1	CASRGQGVNEQFF	TGTGCCAGCAGGGGCCAAGGGGTCAATGAGCAGTTCTTC
TRBV7-9	NA	NA	TRBJ1-5	CASSLDQGFGQPQHF	TGTGCCAGCAGCTTAGACCAGGGGTTCGGTCAGCCCCAGCATTTT
TRBV5-1	TRBD1	NA	TRBJ2-5	CASSVTGGETQYF	TGCGCCAGCAGCGTGACAGGGGGAGAGACCCAGTACTTC
TRBV5-6	NA	NA	TRBJ1-1	CASSLDPGVNTEAFF	TGTGCCAGCAGCTTGGATCCAGGGGTTAACACTGAAGCTTTCTTT
TRBV6-5	NA	NA	TRBJ1-2	CASTPGAGVRGYTF	TGTGCCAGCACTCCCGGCGCAGGGGTACGAGGCTACACCTTC
TRBV15	TRBD2	NA	TRBJ2-3	CATSRRLAGRGTDTQYF	TGTGCCACCAGCAGAAGACTAGCGGGGCGGGGAACAGATACGCAGTATTTT
TRBV2	NA	NA	TRBJ1-5	CASKLQGGNQPQHF	TGTGCCAGCAAGTTACAAGGGGGCAATCAGCCCCAGCATTTT
TRBV2	TRBD1	NA	TRBJ1-2	CASSGQGMSGYTF	TGTGCCAGCAGTGGACAGGGGATGAGTGGCTACACCTTC
TRBV6-1	NA	few	TRBJ2-1	CASSDSRGLYNEQFF	TGTGCCAGCAGTGACAGCCGGGGTCTCTACAATGAGCAGTTCTTC
TRBV12-3/TRBV12-4	TRBD1	few	TRBJ1-2	CASSTGTGDGYTF	TGTGCCAGCAGTACCGGGACAGGAGATGGCTACACCTTC
TRBV5-6	TRBD1	NA	TRBJ1-2	CASSAGQGAYGYTF	TGTGCCAGCAGCGCCGGACAGGGGGCCTATGGCTACACCTTC
TRBV19	NA	NA	TRBJ1-5	CASSIDRGGGNQPQHF	TGTGCCAGTAGTATAGATCGAGGGGGGGGCAATCAGCCCCAGCATTTT
TRBV5-1	NA	NA	TRBJ1-2	CASSSGSYGYTF	TGCGCCAGCAGCTCGGGATCCTATGGCTACACCTTC
TRBV15	TRBD2	once	TRBJ2-7	CATSSWTSGRAASYEQYF	TGTGCCACCAGCAGCTGGACTAGCGGGAGGGCCGCCTCCTACGAGCAGTACTTC
TRBV10-2	NA	NA	TRBJ2-3	CASSQRVYTDTQYF	TGCGCCAGCAGTCAGCGGGTCTACACAGATACGCAGTATTTT
TRBV5-1	NA	NA	TRBJ2-3	CASSLRASGTDTQYF	TGCGCCAGCAGCTTGAGGGCTAGCGGCACAGATACGCAGTATTTT
TRBV15	NA	few	TRBJ1-4	CATSRDLGQDEKLFF	TGTGCCACCAGCAGAGATCTGGGGCAGGACGAAAAACTGTTTTTT
TRBV6-6	TRBD1	NA	TRBJ1-5	CASSYSRGGIQPQHF	TGTGCCAGCAGTTACTCTAGAGGGGGCATTCAGCCCCAGCATTTT
TRBV27	NA	NA	TRBJ1-6	CASTRSSSYNSPLHF	TGTGCCAGCACGAGGAGTAGCTCCTATAATTCACCCCTCCACTTT
TRBV6-4	NA	NA	TRBJ2-1	CASSRGAMSSYNEQFF	TGTGCCAGCAGCCGGGGGGCGATGAGCTCCTACAATGAGCAGTTCTTC
TRBV19	TRBD1	NA	TRBJ1-1	CASSRTGGANTEAFF	TGTGCCAGTAGTAGGACAGGGGGAGCGAACACTGAAGCTTTCTTT
TRBV19	TRBD1	NA	TRBJ2-7	CASSGGTGSYEQYF	TGTGCCAGTAGCGGGGGGACAGGGTCCTACGAGCAGTACTTC
TRBV5-1	TRBD1	NA	TRBJ2-5	CASSLAARDRQETQYF	TGCGCCAGCAGCTTGGCTGCCCGGGACAGGCAAGAGACCCAGTACTTC
TRBV10-3	NA	NA	TRBJ1-5	CAISEIEDQPQHF	TGTGCCATCAGTGAAATCGAGGATCAGCCCCAGCATTTT
TRBV4-2	NA	once	TRBJ1-5	CASSRLAGWGGSGNQPQHF	TGTGCCAGCAGCCGCCTCGCAGGGTGGGGGGGGTCGGGCAATCAGCCCCAGCATTTT
TRBV18	TRBD1	NA	TRBJ1-1	CASSPLGQGGNTEAFF	TGTGCCAGCTCACCATTAGGGCAGGGGGGCAACACTGAAGCTTTCTTT
TRBV4-3	TRBD2	NA	TRBJ2-7	CASSQGAGLAGSPYEQYF	TGCGCCAGCAGCCAAGGCGCGGGACTAGCGGGATCCCCGTACGAGCAGTACTTC
TRBV6-5	TRBD2	NA	TRBJ2-5	CASRRGGQETQYF	TGTGCCTCTCGGCGCGGGGGGCAAGAGACCCAGTACTTC
TRBV5-5	NA	NA	TRBJ1-1	CASRPDIRQNTEAFF	TGTGCCAGCAGACCGGACATTAGGCAGAACACTGAAGCTTTCTTT
TRBV28	NA	NA	TRBJ1-3	CASSSGSSGNTIYF	TGTGCCAGCAGTTCAGGTTCTTCTGGAAACACCATATATTTT
TRBV4-1	NA	NA	TRBJ2-1	CASSQDLWRRRNEQFF	TGCGCCAGCAGCCAAGATCTCTGGCGTAGGCGGAATGAGCAGTTCTTC
TRBV10-3	TRBD1	NA	TRBJ1-1	CAIWTGDRNTEAFF	TGTGCCATCTGGACAGGGGACAGGAACACTGAAGCTTTCTTT
TRBV12-5	NA	NA	TRBJ1-1	CASGYQMNTEAFF	TGTGCTAGTGGTTATCAGATGAACACTGAAGCTTTCTTT
TRBV5-1	TRBD1	once	TRBJ1-2	CASSLGAGGESNYGYTF	TGCGCCAGCAGCTTGGGAGCAGGGGGCGAAAGTAACTATGGCTACACCTTC
TRBV11-2	NA	few	TRBJ1-6	CASSPQGKDSPLHF	TGTGCCAGCAGTCCACAGGGAAAGGATTCACCCCTCCACTTT
TRBV19	NA	NA	TRBJ2-3	CASTKGPGGGRDTQYF	TGTGCCAGTACCAAGGGTCCAGGGGGAGGTCGAGATACGCAGTATTTT
TRBV7-9	NA	NA	TRBJ2-2	CASSFDTGELFF	TGTGCCAGCAGCTTCGACACCGGGGAGCTGTTTTTT
TRBV5-4	TRBD1	NA	TRBJ2-5	CASSFDRGETQYF	TGTGCCAGCAGCTTCGACAGGGGTGAGACCCAGTACTTC
TRBV7-2	TRBD1	once	TRBJ1-2	CASSAQGVHGYTF	TGTGCCAGCAGCGCACAGGGGGTTCATGGCTACACCTTC
TRBV12-3/TRBV12-4	NA	NA	TRBJ1-1	CASSFPNIREAFF	TGTGCCAGCAGTTTTCCAAATATCAGAGAAGCTTTCTTT
TRBV5-1	TRBD1	NA	TRBJ1-1	CASSVGQGTSNVLAAFF	TGCGCCAGCAGCGTGGGACAGGGGACGTCAAACGTATTAGCAGCTTTCTTT
TRBV2	TRBD1	NA	TRBJ1-3	CASSALGQGSGNTIYF	TGTGCCAGCAGTGCTCTGGGACAGGGGTCTGGAAACACCATATATTTT
TRBV5-1	NA	NA	TRBJ1-5	CASSLTGGGNQPQHF	TGCGCCAGCAGCCTAACGGGGGGCGGCAATCAGCCCCAGCATTTT
TRBV18	TRBD1	NA	TRBJ2-2	CASSLAGGSNTGELFF	TGTGCCAGCTCACTCGCAGGGGGTTCGAACACCGGGGAGCTGTTTTTT
TRBV11-2	NA	NA	TRBJ2-1	CASSLEAPGGLPKNEQFF	TGTGCCAGCAGCTTAGAGGCCCCAGGGGGGCTCCCCAAAAATGAGCAGTTCTTC
TRBV4-3	NA	NA	TRBJ1-3	CASSLRGGNTIYF	TGCGCCAGCAGCCTCAGAGGGGGAAACACCATATATTTT
TRBV7-9	NA	once	TRBJ1-1	CASSPSGGINTEAFF	TGTGCCAGCAGCCCCTCCGGCGGGATCAACACTGAAGCTTTCTTT
TRBV7-3	NA	once	TRBJ2-1	CASSINRAFYNEQFF	TGTGCCAGCAGCATTAACAGGGCATTTTACAATGAGCAGTTCTTC
TRBV25-1	NA	NA	TRBJ2-5	CASSEPASETQYF	TGTGCCAGCAGTGAGCCTGCGTCGGAGACCCAGTACTTC